This is a list of T cell receptor beta chains from one sample in a study of blood T cell repertoires in COVID-19. The protocol was immunoSEQ multiplex PCR, while the TCRdb copy is restricted to in-frame clones and leaves out a portion. The repertoire consists of tens of thousands of clones, with about 81% occurring once and the leading ten covering around a tenth. The sequencing sample was made of peripheral blood. These receptors were obtained from a human donor in a cohort sampled during active COVID-19. CDR3s leave out the opening cysteine and the closing phenylalanine or tryptophan. Fields, in order: V gene, CDR3 length, J gene, CDR3 protein.

>TRBV6-5|13|TRBJ2-1
ASSFTSGAYNEQF
>TRBV28|14|TRBJ2-7
ASSPQQGTIPYEQY
>TRBV28|14|TRBJ2-2
ASSWLLAGGGGELF
>TRBV15|13|TRBJ1-5
ATSRDLGTNQPQH
>TRBV14|13|TRBJ1-1
ASSQRQGRLAPAF
>TRBV6-6|13|TRBJ2-3
ASSPQGLSTDTQY
>TRBV18|11|TRBJ2-5
ASSRTKQETQY
>TRBV4-1|17|TRBJ1-2
ASSQERPPGQGDNYGYT
>TRBV7-3|12|TRBJ2-2
ASSFGGGTGELF
>TRBV30|13|TRBJ1-2
AWSLPLRDRRPHT
>TRBV30|12|TRBJ2-2
AWTSVAGTGELF
>TRBV9|12|TRBJ2-1
ASSVGGVDNEQF
>TRBV24-1|11|TRBJ2-3
ATSDPPGDTQY
>TRBV28|13|TRBJ2-2
ASSLLYRADGELF
>TRBV10-3|11|TRBJ1-5
AISEDETQPQH
>TRBV7-9|13|TRBJ2-1
ASSLITGGGNEQF
>TRBV2|12|TRBJ2-5
ASSEMAGIETQY
>TRBV6-2/TRBV6-3|14|TRBJ2-7
ASSYSAADVSYEQY
>TRBV28|8|TRBJ1-1
ASSRTEAF
>TRBV7-2|14|TRBJ2-2
ASSYAPLGGSGELF
>TRBV5-4|12|TRBJ2-7
ASSFGREGYEQY
>TRBV28|11|TRBJ1-2
ASSFMGSYGYT
>TRBV7-9|10|TRBJ2-7
ASRDTGFEQY
>TRBV28|11|TRBJ1-2
ASSGGWGFGYT
>TRBV4-1|15|TRBJ2-7
ASSQVSSFGGSYEQY
>TRBV12-5|11|TRBJ1-1
ASADPGQTEAF
>TRBV28|12|TRBJ1-5
ASSRDRPIEAQH
>TRBV6-5|12|TRBJ2-7
ASRGGTGTYEQY
>TRBV19|13|TRBJ2-4
ASSTQQGAGNIQY
>TRBV21-1|14|TRBJ1-5
ASSKGVLVGNQPQH
>TRBV28|11|TRBJ2-7
ASSTLGGHEQY
>TRBV12-3/TRBV12-4|10|TRBJ2-1
ASSRGYDEQF
>TRBV5-1|12|TRBJ2-7
ASSPALAGYEQY
>TRBV7-2|15|TRBJ2-1
ASSYLAGGSSYNEQF
>TRBV28|13|TRBJ2-1
ASSLAGPGYNEQF
>TRBV5-4|9|TRBJ2-7
ASSSGTTIV
>TRBV5-1|12|TRBJ2-1
ASSLDSVGHEQF
>TRBV28|10|TRBJ1-1
ASSLRTDKTF
>TRBV7-2|13|TRBJ1-5
ASSLGAGGVQPQH
>TRBV27|12|TRBJ2-1
ASSPRTDPNEQF
>TRBV18|12|TRBJ1-1
ASSKGTGGTEAF
>TRBV7-2|12|TRBJ2-3
ASSLLAGPDTQY
>TRBV7-9|14|TRBJ2-7
ASSLDRGGRAAEQY
>TRBV25-1|12|TRBJ2-7
ASSATGLSYEQY
>TRBV9|12|TRBJ1-2
ASSVGGGSYGYT
>TRBV10-3|13|TRBJ2-3
AISEPGQDADTQY
>TRBV5-1|13|TRBJ1-2
ASSLASGGDPGYT
>TRBV7-9|12|TRBJ2-5
ASSFPGIGKTQY
>TRBV5-1|12|TRBJ2-5
ASSFNRVGETQY
>TRBV5-5|13|TRBJ2-7
ASSLTDSWPYEQY
>TRBV28|10|TRBJ2-3
ATTSGTDTQY